The 10 T cell receptor beta chains reported below all come from one sample, sequenced in a study of cytomegalovirus exposure and HLA in healthy donors. Researchers ran the PCR with 60 Vbeta and 13 Jbeta primers. Method: immunoSEQ multiplex PCR; TCRdb's copy keeps in-frame clones and lacks some. The table lists over 100,000 clones, around 74% of them singletons. The sequencing input was PBMCs. These receptors all come from a male donor in good health and CMV-seronegative.

This chain joins TRBV4-2 and TRBJ2-1; a weak D match, TRBD2 (6 bases). This CDR3 comprises 17 residues. Germline-derived CDR1 and CDR2 are LGHNA and YNFKEQ. Trimming cost V 0 bases and J 2 bases, with 14 bases left between them. The CDR3 region is CASSQDLPSAAYNEQFF. CDR3 DNA sequence: TGTGCCAGCAGCCAAGACCTCCCTAGCGCGGCCTACAATGAGCAGTTCTTC.

The J gene is TRBJ1-6, the V gene TRBV11-2; possibly TRBD1 for D (6 bases). Germline V lookup: CDR1 SGHAT, CDR2 FQNNGV. The V end lost 5 bases, the J end lost 3 bases, and 14 bases lay between the germline ends. The CDR3 covers 16 residues. The CDR3 nucleotides are TGTGCCAGCAGCCGCCCGACAGGAAACTATAATTCACCCCTCCACTTT. This sequence encodes CASSRPTGNYNSPLHF. Using reference TRBV11-2 and TRBJ1-6 for the parts outside the CDR3, the full variable domain is EAGVAQSPRYKIIEKRQSVAFWCNPISGHATLYWYQQILGQGPKLLIQFQNNGVVDDSQLPKDRFSAERLKGVDSTLKIQPAKLEDSAVYLCASSRPTGNYNSPLHFGNGTRLTVT.

V and J are TRBV15 and TRBJ1-2; D not resolved. Per the germline V gene, CDR1 is LNHNV and CDR2 is YYDKDF (reference sequence). The V and J ends lost 3 bases and 3 bases respectively, with 23 bases between them. The CDR3 is made up of 18 amino acids. Written as DNA, the CDR3 is TGTGCCACCAGCAGCTCTTTCAGGTTCACAGACACGGACTATGGCTACACCTTC. Its protein product is CATSSSFRFTDTDYGYTF.

The rearrangement uses TRBV2 and TRBJ1-4; maybe TRBD1 (6 bases). V lost 6 bases and J 7 bases, leaving 12 bases between the germline ends. Germline V CDR1 and CDR2: SNHLY, FYNNEI. The CDR3 totals 13 residues. Written as DNA, the CDR3 is TGTGCCAGCAGGAAACAGGGTGTTGAAAAACTGTTTTTT. Encoded protein: CASRKQGVEKLFF.

This clone was observed once. The J gene is TRBJ1-1, the V gene TRBV7-6; D gene uncertain. This CDR3 has 17 amino acids. With 1 base removed from V and 2 bases from J, the gap between germline ends came to 17 bases. Germline-derived CDR1 and CDR2 are SGHVS and FNYEAQ. The CDR3 loop is CASSLVANNARNTEAFF. The CDR3 nucleotides read TGTGCCAGCAGCTTAGTTGCTAATAATGCGAGAAACACTGAAGCTTTCTTT.

This clone was seen just once. V and J are TRBV19 and TRBJ2-7; 8 bases are shared with TRBD2. The trim removed 5 bases at V and 6 bases at J, leaving 12 bases unmatched. There are 15 residues in the CDR3. Germline CDR1 LNHDA, CDR2 SQIVND (reference sequence). CDR3 DNA: TGTGCCAGTAGTGCCAAGACTAGCGTGGTAGGCGAGCAGTACTTC. Translation: CASSAKTSVVGEQYF.

The chain uses TRBV11-3 and TRBJ2-1; D may be TRBD1 (7 bases). This CDR3 region has 16 residues. V lost 5 bases to trimming and J lost 0 bases, with 14 bases between them. Germline V gene data show CDR1 as SGHNT and CDR2 as YENEEA. The CDR3 bases are TGTGCCAGCAGCCGCGGGACAGCAGACTCCTACAATGAGCAGTTCTTC. Residues: CASSRGTADSYNEQFF. The complete variable domain, with remaining parts taken from reference TRBV11-3 and TRBJ2-1, reads EAGVVQSPRYKIIEKKQPVAFWCNPISGHNTLYWYLQNLGQGPELLIRYENEEAVDDSQLPKDRFSAERLKGVDSTLKIQPAELGDSAVYLCASSRGTADSYNEQFFGPGTRLTVL.

This chain connects TRBV12-1 to TRBJ2-5; the tabulated D call, TRBD1, remains unverified against the DNA. TRBV12-1 is flagged as a pseudogene. The CDR3 spans 15 residues. CDR3 sequence reads: CASSSQDTYQETQYF. The CDR3 DNA follows: TGTGCCAGCAGCTCCCAGGACACGTACCAAGAGACCCAGTACTTC.

The V gene is TRBV29-1, the J gene TRBJ2-2; 11 bases agree with TRBD2. The ends lost 7 bases at V and 7 bases at J; junction bases unmatched: 8. CDR3 length equals 14 residues. From germline, CDR1 is SQVTM and CDR2 ANQGSEA. CDR3 coding DNA: TGCAGCGGGGGGACTAGCGGTTGGGTCGGGGAGCTGTTTTTT. It translates to CSGGTSGWVGELFF.

This chain connects TRBV30 to TRBJ2-7, with D possibly TRBD2 on 5 matching bases. CDR3 size: 11 residues. Germline values: CDR1 GTSNPN, CDR2 SVGIG (reference sequence). The V end was cut by 7 bases, the J end by 2 bases, with 9 bases between. Written as DNA, the CDR3 is TGTGCCTCGGTGGAGGCCTACGAGCAGTACTTC. Translating it yields CASVEAYEQYF.